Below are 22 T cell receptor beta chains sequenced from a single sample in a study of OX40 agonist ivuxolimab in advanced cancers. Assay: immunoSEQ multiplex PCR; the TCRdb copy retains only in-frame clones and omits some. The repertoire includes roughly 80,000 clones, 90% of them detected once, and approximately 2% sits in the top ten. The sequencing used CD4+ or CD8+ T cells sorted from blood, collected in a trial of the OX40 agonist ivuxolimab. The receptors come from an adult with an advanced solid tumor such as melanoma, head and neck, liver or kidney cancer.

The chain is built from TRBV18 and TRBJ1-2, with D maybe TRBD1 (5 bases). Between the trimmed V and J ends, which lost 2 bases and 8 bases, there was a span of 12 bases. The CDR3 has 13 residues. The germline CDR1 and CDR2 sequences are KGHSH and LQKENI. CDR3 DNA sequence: TGTGCCAGCTCACCAGACCATACAGGAGGCTACACCTTC. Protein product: CASSPDHTGGYTF.

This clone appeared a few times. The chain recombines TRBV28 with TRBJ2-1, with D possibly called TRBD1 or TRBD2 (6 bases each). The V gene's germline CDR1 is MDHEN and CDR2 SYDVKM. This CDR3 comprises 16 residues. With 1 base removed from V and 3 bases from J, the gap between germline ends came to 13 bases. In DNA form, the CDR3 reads TGTGCCAGCAGTTTATCCTGGGGGGCCCGCTACAATGAGCAGTTCTTC. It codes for CASSLSWGARYNEQFF.

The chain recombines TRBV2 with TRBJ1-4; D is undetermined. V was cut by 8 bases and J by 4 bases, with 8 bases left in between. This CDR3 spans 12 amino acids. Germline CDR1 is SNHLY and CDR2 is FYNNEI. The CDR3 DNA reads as TGTGCCAGCGTCAGAAATAATGAAAAACTGTTTTTT. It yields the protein CASVRNNEKLFF.

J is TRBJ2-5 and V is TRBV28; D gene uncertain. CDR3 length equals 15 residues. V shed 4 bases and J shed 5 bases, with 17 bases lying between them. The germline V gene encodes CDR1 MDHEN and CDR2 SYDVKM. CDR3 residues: CASSSGPEHRETQYF. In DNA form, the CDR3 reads TGTGCCAGCAGTTCTGGACCTGAGCATCGGGAGACCCAGTACTTC.

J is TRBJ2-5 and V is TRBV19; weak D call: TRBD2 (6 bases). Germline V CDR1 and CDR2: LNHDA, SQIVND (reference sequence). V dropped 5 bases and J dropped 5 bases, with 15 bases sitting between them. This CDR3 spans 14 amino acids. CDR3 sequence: CASSVSGTEETQYF. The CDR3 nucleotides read TGTGCCAGTAGTGTCTCCGGGACTGAGGAGACCCAGTACTTC.

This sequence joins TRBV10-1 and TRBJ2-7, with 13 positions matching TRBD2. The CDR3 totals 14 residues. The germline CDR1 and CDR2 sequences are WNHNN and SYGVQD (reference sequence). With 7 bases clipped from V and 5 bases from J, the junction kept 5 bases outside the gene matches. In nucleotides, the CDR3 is TGCGCCAGCATACTAGCGGGGGGGCCCAACGAGCAGTACTTC. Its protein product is CASILAGGPNEQYF.

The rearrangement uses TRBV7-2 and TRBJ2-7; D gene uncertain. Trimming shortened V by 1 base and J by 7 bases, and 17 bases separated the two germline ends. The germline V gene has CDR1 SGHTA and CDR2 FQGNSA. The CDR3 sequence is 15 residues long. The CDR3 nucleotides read TGTGCCAGCAGCTTAGTTGCAGGCCTCGGTGGGGAGCAGTACTTC. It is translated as CASSLVAGLGGEQYF.

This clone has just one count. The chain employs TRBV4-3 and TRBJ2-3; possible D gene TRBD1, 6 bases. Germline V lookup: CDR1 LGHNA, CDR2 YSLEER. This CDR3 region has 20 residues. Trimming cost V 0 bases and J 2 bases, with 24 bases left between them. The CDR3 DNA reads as TGCGCCAGCAGCCAAGAAGGAACAGGGCTGTCATGGGTAAACACAGATACGCAGTATTTT. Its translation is CASSQEGTGLSWVNTDTQYF.

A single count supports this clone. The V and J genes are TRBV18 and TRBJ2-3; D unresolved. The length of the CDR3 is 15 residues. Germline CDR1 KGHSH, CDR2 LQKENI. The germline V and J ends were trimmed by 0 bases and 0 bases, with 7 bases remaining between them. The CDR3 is CASSPPVPSTDTQYF. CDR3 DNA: TGTGCCAGCTCACCACCCGTGCCGAGCACAGATACGCAGTATTTT.

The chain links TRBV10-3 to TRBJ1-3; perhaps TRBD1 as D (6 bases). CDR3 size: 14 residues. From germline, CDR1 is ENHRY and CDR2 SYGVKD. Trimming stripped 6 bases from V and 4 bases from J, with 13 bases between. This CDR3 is CAISPQGSGNTIYF. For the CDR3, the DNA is TGTGCCATCAGCCCTCAGGGGTCGGGAAACACCATATATTTT.

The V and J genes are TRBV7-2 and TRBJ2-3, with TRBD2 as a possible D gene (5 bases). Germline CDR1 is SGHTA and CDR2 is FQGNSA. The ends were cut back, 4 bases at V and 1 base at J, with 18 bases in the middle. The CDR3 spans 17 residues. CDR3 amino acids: CASSSPPGAVRTDTQYF. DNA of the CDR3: TGTGCCAGCAGCTCACCCCCCGGAGCGGTGCGCACAGATACGCAGTATTTT. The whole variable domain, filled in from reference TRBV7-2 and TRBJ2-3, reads GAGVSQSPSNKVTEKGKDVELRCDPISGHTALYWYRQSLGQGLEFLIYFQGNSAPDKSGLPSDRFSAERTGGSVSTLTIQRTQQEDSAVYLCASSSPPGAVRTDTQYFGPGTRLTVL.

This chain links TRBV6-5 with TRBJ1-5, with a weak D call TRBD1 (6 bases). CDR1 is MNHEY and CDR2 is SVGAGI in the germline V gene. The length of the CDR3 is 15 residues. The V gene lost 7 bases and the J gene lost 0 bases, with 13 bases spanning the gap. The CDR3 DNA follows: TGTGCCAGCACCAAGACAGGCTATAGCAATCAGCCCCAGCATTTT. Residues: CASTKTGYSNQPQHF.

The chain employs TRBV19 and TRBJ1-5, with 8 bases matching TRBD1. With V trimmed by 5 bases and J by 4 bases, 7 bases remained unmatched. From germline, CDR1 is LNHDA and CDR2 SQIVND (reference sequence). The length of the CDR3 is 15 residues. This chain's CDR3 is CASSLLRDRNQPQHF. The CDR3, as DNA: TGTGCCAGTAGTTTACTCCGGGACAGGAATCAGCCCCAGCATTTT.

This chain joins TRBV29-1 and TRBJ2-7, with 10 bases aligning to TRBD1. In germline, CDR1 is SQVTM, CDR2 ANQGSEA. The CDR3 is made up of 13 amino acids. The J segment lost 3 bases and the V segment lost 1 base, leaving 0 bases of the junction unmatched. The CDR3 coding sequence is TGCAGCGTTGAAGGGACAGGGGGCTACGAGCAGTACTTC. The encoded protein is CSVEGTGGYEQYF.

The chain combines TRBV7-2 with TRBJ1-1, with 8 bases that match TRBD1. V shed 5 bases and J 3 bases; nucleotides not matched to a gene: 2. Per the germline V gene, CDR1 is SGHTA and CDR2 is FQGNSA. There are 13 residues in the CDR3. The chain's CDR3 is CASSLQGDTEAFF. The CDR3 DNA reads TGTGCCAGCAGCCTACAGGGGGACACTGAAGCTTTCTTT. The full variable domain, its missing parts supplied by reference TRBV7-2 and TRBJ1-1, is GAGVSQSPSNKVTEKGKDVELRCDPISGHTALYWYRQSLGQGLEFLIYFQGNSAPDKSGLPSDRFSAERTGGSVSTLTIQRTQQEDSAVYLCASSLQGDTEAFFGQGTRLTVV.

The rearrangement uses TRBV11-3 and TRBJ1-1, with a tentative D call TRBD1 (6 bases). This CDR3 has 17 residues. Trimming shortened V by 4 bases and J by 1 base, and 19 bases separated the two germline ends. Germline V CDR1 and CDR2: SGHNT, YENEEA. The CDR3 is CASSSEGGGLGNTEAFF. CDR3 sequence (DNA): TGTGCCAGCAGCTCAGAAGGCGGGGGGCTGGGGAACACTGAAGCTTTCTTT.

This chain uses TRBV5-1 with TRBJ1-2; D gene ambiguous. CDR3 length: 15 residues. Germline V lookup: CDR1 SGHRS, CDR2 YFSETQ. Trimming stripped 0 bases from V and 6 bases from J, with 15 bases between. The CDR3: CASSLAQTYADGYTF. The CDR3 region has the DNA TGCGCCAGCAGCTTGGCCCAGACCTACGCGGATGGCTACACCTTC.

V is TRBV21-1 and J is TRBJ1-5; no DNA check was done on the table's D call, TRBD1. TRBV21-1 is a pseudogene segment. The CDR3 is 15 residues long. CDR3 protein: CASSESYRGNQPQHF. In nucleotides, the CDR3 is TGTGCCAGCAGCGAAAGTTACAGGGGCAATCAGCCCCAGCATTTT.

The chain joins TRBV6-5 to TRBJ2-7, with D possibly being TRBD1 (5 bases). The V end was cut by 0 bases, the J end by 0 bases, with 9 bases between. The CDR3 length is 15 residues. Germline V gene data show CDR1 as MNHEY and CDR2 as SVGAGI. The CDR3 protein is CASSYSTARSYEQYF. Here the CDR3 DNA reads TGTGCCAGCAGTTACTCGACAGCCCGCTCCTACGAGCAGTACTTC.

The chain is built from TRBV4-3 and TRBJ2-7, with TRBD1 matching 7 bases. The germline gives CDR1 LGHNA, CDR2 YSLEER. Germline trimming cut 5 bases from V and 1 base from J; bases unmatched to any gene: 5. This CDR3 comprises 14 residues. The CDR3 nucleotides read TGCGCCAGCAGCGTCCGGGACAGATCCTACGAGCAGTACTTC. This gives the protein CASSVRDRSYEQYF.

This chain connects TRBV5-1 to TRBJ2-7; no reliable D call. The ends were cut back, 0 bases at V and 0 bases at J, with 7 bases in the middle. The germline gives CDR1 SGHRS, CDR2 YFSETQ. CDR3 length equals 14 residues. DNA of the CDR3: TGCGCCAGCAGCTTGGCGGATAGCTCCTACGAGCAGTACTTC. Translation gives CASSLADSSYEQYF.

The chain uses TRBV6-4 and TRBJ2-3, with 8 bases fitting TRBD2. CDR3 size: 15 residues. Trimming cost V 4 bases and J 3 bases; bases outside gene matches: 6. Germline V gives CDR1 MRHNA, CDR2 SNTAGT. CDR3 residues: CASSALSGATDTQYF. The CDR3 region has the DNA TGTGCCAGCAGTGCCCTTAGCGGGGCTACAGATACGCAGTATTTT.